This T cell receptor beta chain comes out of a study of PD-L1 blockade in urothelial cancer. Study at large: Patients commenced intravenous atezolizumab, 1,200 mg every 3 weeks, in about 2014.

Each patient gave between 1 and 8 samples of peripheral blood mononuclear cells, which were collected pretreatment and during treatment. Profiled with immunoSEQ multiplex PCR; TCRdb holds only in-frame clones, not every one. The sample has about 88,000 clones, roughly 90% seen once. CDR3 length: 15 residues. V was pared by 4 bases and J by 5 bases, with 17 bases between. CDR1 is LNHDA and CDR2 is SQIVND in the germline V gene (reference sequence). J is TRBJ1-2 and V is TRBV19; D possibly corresponds to TRBD1 (5 bases). The sample in question was PBMCs, obtained around atezolizumab (anti-PD-L1) treatment. This TCR was sampled from a man aged 55 to 70 with urothelial cancer. CDR3 amino acids: CASSTSTATTYGYTF. For the CDR3, the DNA is TGTGCCAGTAGTACTTCGACAGCGACGACTTATGGCTACACCTTC.